Included here is one T cell receptor beta chain sequence, with context. Its cognate antigen is unknown. V was shortened by 6 bases and J by 3 bases, with 14 bases between the two germline ends. Germline V gene data show CDR1 as MNHEY and CDR2 as SMNVEV (reference sequence). This CDR3 has 14 amino acids. Rectal tissue came from one to two pinch biopsies taken at colonoscopy. Ulcerative colitis patients received no immunosuppressive medication before the diagnostic colonoscopy. Sequencing was at survey level. TCRdb keeps only in-frame clones here, not all; method: immunoSEQ multiplex PCR. The table lists some 43,000 clones, over 70% of them singletons. This entry is derived from a study of pediatric ulcerative colitis. Across the whole study: Most patients had pancolitis, and two had left-sided colitis. Findings and caveats of the study: Rectal pinch biopsies may have included blood-derived T cells, especially in patients with overt colitis.

The TCR sequence derives from a girl aged 5 to 17 with moderate ulcerative colitis. What was sequenced was gut tissue. This chain links TRBV27 with TRBJ1-2; no clear D. CDR3 amino acids: CASSPHWRDYGYTF. The CDR3 DNA is TGTGCCAGCAGCCCGCATTGGAGGGACTATGGCTACACCTTC.